These 7 T cell receptor beta chains were all obtained from the same sample, sequenced in a study of blood T cells in healthy people across ages. Then a second PCR, running about 7 to 11 cycles, was carried out with a sample-barcoded 5' primer and a J-beta primer mix. MiXCR was run by TCRdb on the 5' RACE reads, yielding one entry per CDR3 protein. In the table there are about 930,000 distinct CDR3 sequences, about 29% of which are singletons. These same data were also listed under a study on T cells of mothers and their children.

Material: blood. All receptors derive from a woman between 35 and 50 years old in good health.

At least ten counts were recorded for this clonotype. This chain uses TRBV4-3 with TRBJ2-7; TRBD1 might be the D (7 bases). V was pared by 2 bases and J by 0 bases, with 14 bases between. The CDR3 runs 16 residues. Per germline, CDR1 LGHNA and CDR2 YSLEER. The DNA of the CDR3 is TGCGCCAGCAGCCAAACTCGGGGGACAGTCTCCTACGAGCAGTACTTC. Residues: CASSQTRGTVSYEQYF.

This clonotype occurred many times. The gene calls are TRBV7-2 and TRBJ2-7, with 9 bases identical to TRBD1. V trimming: 7 bases; J trimming: 0 bases; junction bases outside the gene matches: 7. CDR1 is SGHTA and CDR2 is FQGNSA in the germline V gene. The CDR3 runs to 15 residues. The CDR3 sequence: CASTIGQGSSYEQYF. The CDR3 DNA sequence: TGTGCCAGCACCATCGGACAGGGGAGCTCCTACGAGCAGTACTTC.

The chain has TRBV30 and TRBJ1-5, with D possibly being TRBD1 (5 bases). Deletions cut 3 bases from V and 4 bases from J, with 10 bases between. The germline gives CDR1 GTSNPN, CDR2 SVGIG (reference sequence). The CDR3 totals 13 residues. The CDR3 loop reads CAWRRDSNQPQHF. For the CDR3, the DNA is TGTGCCTGGAGGCGGGACTCAAATCAGCCCCAGCATTTT.

The chain is built from TRBV9 and TRBJ2-1, with 11 nucleotides matching TRBD2. The length of the CDR3 is 18 residues. Looked up from germline, CDR1 is SGDLS and CDR2 is YYNGEE. V trimming: 3 bases; J trimming: 5 bases; junction bases outside the gene matches: 13. DNA for the CDR3: TGTGCCAGCAGCGCGCGGACTAGCGGGCAGATCGCTGACAATGAGCAGTTCTTC. This translates into CASSARTSGQIADNEQFF.

This sequence joins TRBV5-1 and TRBJ2-2; TRBD1 matches at 7 bases. This CDR3 contains 16 residues. Germline V gene data show CDR1 as SGHRS and CDR2 as YFSETQ. The ends lost 6 bases at V and 0 bases at J; junction bases unmatched: 8. This CDR3 is CASKLEGQANTGELFF. DNA for the CDR3: TGCGCCAGCAAACTCGAAGGACAGGCGAACACCGGGGAGCTGTTTTTT.

The chain is built from TRBV6-4 and TRBJ1-5; D gene unclear. With 0 bases removed from V and 2 bases from J, the gap between germline ends came to 2 bases. CDR1 MRHNA and CDR2 SNTAGT come from the germline V gene. The length of the CDR3 is 13 residues. The CDR3 spells CASSDSGNQPQHF. The CDR3, as DNA: TGTGCCAGCAGTGACTCAGGCAATCAGCCCCAGCATTTT.

This clonotype was detected ten times or more. In DNA form, the CDR3 reads TGCAGCGTTGAAGATCCAGGGCCGAGGGCAGATACGCAGTATTTT. It encodes CSVEDPGPRADTQYF. The rearrangement links TRBV29-1 to TRBJ2-3; either TRBD1 or TRBD2 may fit D (5 bases each). Germline CDR1 and CDR2: SQVTM and ANQGSEA. The V end was cut by 0 bases, the J end by 4 bases, with 14 bases between. The CDR3 length is 15 residues.